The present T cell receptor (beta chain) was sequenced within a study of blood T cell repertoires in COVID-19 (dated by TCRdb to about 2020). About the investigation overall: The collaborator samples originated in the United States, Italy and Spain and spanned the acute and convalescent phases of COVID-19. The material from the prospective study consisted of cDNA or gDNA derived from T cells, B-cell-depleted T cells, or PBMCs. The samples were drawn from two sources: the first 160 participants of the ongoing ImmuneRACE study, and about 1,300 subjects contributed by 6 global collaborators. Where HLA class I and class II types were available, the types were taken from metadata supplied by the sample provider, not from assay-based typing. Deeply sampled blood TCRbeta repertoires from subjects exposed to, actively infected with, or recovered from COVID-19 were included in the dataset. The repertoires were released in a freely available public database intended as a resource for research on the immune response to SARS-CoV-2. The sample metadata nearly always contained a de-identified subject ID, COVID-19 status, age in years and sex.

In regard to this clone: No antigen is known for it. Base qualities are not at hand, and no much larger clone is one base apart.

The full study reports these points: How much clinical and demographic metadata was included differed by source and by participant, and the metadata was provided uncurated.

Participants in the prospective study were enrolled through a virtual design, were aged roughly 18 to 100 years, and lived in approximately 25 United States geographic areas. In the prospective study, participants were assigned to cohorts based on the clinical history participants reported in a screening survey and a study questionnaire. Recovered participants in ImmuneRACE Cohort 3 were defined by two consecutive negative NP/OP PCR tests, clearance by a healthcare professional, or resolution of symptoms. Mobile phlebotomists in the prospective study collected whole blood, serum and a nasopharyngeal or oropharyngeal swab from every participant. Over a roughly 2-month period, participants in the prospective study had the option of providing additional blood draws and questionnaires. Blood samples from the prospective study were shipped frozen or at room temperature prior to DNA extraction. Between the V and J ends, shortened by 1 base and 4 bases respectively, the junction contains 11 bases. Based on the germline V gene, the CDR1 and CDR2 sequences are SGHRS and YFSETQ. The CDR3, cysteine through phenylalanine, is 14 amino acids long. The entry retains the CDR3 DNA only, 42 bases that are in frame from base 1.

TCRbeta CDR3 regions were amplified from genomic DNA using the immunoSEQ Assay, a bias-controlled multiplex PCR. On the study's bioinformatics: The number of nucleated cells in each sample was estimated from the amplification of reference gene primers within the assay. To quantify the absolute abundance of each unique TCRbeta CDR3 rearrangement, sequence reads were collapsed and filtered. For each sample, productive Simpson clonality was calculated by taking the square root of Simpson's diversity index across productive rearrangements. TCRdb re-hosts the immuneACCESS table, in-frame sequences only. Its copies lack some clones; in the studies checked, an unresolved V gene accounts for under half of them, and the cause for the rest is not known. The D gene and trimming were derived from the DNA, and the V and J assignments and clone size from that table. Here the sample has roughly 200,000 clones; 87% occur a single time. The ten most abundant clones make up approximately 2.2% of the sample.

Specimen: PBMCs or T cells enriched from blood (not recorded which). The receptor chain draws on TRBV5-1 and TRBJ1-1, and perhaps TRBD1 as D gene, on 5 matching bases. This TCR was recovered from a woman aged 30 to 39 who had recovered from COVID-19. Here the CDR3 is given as CASSLLGGTTEAFF. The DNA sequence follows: TGCGCCAGCAGCTTGCTTGGGGGGACCACTGAAGCTTTCTTT. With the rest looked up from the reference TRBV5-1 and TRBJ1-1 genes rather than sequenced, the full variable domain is KAGVTQTPRYLIKTRGQQVTLSCSPISGHRSVSWYQQTPGQGLQFLFEYFSETQRNKGNFPGRFSGRQFSNSRSEMNVSTLELGDSALYLCASSLLGGTTEAFFGQGTRLTVV.